The 18 T cell receptor beta chains reported below all come from one sample, sequenced in a study of T cell changes during pregnancy in multiple sclerosis. Only in-frame clones appear in the TCRdb table, and some are missing; sequencing was by immunoSEQ multiplex PCR. Of around 56,000 clones in the sample, 90% were seen once. Sequenced material: peripheral blood, taken in the first trimester of pregnancy. The receptors come from a female donor in good health, enrolled as a control in a pregnancy study.

There are a few counts of this clone. J is TRBJ1-2 and V is TRBV30; no reliable D call. V dropped 8 bases and J dropped 8 bases, with 21 bases sitting between them. The CDR3 is 13 residues long. Germline CDR1 and CDR2: GTSNPN and SVGIG (reference sequence). The CDR3 DNA is TGTGCCCGTTCGGTCCCCTCCCCGAAAGGCTACACCTTC. Translated, it gives CARSVPSPKGYTF.

The chain uses TRBV11-1 and TRBJ2-5, with D possibly being TRBD2 (6 bases). V lost 0 bases to trimming and J lost 5 bases, with 19 bases between them. The germline gives CDR1 SGHAT, CDR2 FQDESV (reference sequence). The CDR3 is 17 amino acids. The CDR3 DNA is TGTGCCAGCAGCTTAGCGGGGGAGTTAGCAGGAGGGGAGACCCAGTACTTC. It is translated as CASSLAGELAGGETQYF.

This chain connects TRBV9 to TRBJ2-2; TRBD2 matches at 7 bases. The CDR3 is 16 residues long. Germline lookup yields CDR1 SGDLS and CDR2 YYNGEE. Unmatched junction bases numbered 10, after V lost 2 bases and J lost 6 bases. In DNA form, the CDR3 reads TGTGCCAGCAGCGTGCGGGAGTGGCAGGCCGCCGGGGAGCTGTTTTTT. Its translation: CASSVREWQAAGELFF.

This clone was observed once. The chain has TRBV5-1 and TRBJ2-3; 7 positions match TRBD1. CDR1 and CDR2 (germline): SGHRS, YFSETQ. This CDR3 has 14 amino acids. V lost 0 bases and J lost 6; bases outside the gene matches: 4. CDR3 amino acids: CASSLGQGSDTQYF. CDR3 DNA: TGCGCCAGCAGCTTGGGACAGGGATCGGATACGCAGTATTTT.

The chain combines TRBV30 with TRBJ2-7; 8 bases line up with TRBD1. Germline CDR1 and CDR2: GTSNPN and SVGIG (reference sequence). This CDR3 contains 12 residues. V gave up 3 bases and J gave up 3 bases; unmatched junction bases: 1. In DNA, the CDR3 is TGTGCCTGGAGGACAGGGGTCTACGAGCAGTACTTC. Translation: CAWRTGVYEQYF.

J is TRBJ2-3 and V is TRBV5-6, with TRBD2 matching over 9 bases. The CDR3 length is 16 residues. The V and J ends lost 4 bases and 6 bases, in that order; junction bases with no gene match: 12. Germline CDR1 and CDR2: SGHDT and YYEEEE. CDR3 sequence: CASSAIISGSPDTQYF. CDR3 DNA sequence: TGTGCCAGCAGCGCCATTATTAGCGGGAGCCCCGATACGCAGTATTTT.

In DNA, the CDR3 is TGCAGCGTTGAAATGACAGGGCTTTCTGAAGCTTTCTTT. The encoded protein is CSVEMTGLSEAFF. The chain recombines TRBV29-1 with TRBJ1-1; 7 nucleotides align to TRBD1. V shed 2 bases and J 6 bases; nucleotides not matched to a gene: 6. CDR3 length: 13 residues. Per germline, CDR1 SQVTM and CDR2 ANQGSEA.

This chain links TRBV6-1 with TRBJ1-3; tentatively, D is TRBD1 (5 bases). Germline V gene lookup returns CDR1 MNHNS and CDR2 SASEGT. The CDR3 runs to 13 residues. Trimming removed 8 bases at V and 0 bases at J, with 8 bases between. CDR3 sequence: CASSGVSGNTIYF. The DNA for the CDR3 is TGTGCCAGCTCGGGGGTCTCTGGAAACACCATATATTTT.

This clone showed up just a few times. This chain links TRBV28 with TRBJ1-1; the D is unclear. CDR1 MDHEN and CDR2 SYDVKM come from the germline V gene. V was trimmed by 8 bases and J by 3 bases, leaving 4 bases between them. The CDR3 covers 10 residues. CDR3 residues: CASLDTEAFF. The CDR3, as DNA: TGTGCCAGCCTCGACACTGAAGCTTTCTTT.

This clone has just one count. CDR3 loop: CASSSTGLAGGNTGELFF. The CDR3 DNA follows: TGTGCCAGCAGTTCAACCGGACTAGCGGGGGGAAATACCGGGGAGCTGTTTTTT. The rearrangement uses TRBV27 and TRBJ2-2; TRBD2 matches at 14 bases. The germline V gene encodes CDR1 MNHEY and CDR2 SMNVEV (reference sequence). The CDR3 runs to 18 residues. Germline trimming cut 4 bases from V and 5 bases from J; bases unmatched to any gene: 9.

The rearrangement joins TRBV9 to TRBJ2-1; perhaps TRBD2 as D (6 bases). Trimming cost V 3 bases and J 3 bases, with 16 bases left between them. CDR1 is SGDLS, CDR2 YYNGEE, per germline. The CDR3 runs to 16 residues. The CDR3 protein is CASSESSGGFYNEQFF. The DNA for the CDR3 is TGTGCCAGCAGCGAGAGTAGCGGAGGCTTCTACAATGAGCAGTTCTTC.

J is TRBJ2-3 and V is TRBV6-6, with D possibly TRBD1 on 6 matching bases. V lost 11 bases to trimming and J lost 2 bases, with 14 bases between them. The germline gives CDR1 MNHNY, CDR2 SVGAGI (reference sequence). This CDR3 has 13 residues. The chain's CDR3 is CAGWTESTDTQYF. CDR3 nucleotides: TGTGCCGGCTGGACAGAATCCACAGATACGCAGTATTTT.

By its share, this clone is medium-sized (0.01 to 0.1%). The rearrangement uses TRBV19 and TRBJ1-1, with TRBD1 as a possible D gene (6 bases). V gave up 5 bases and J gave up 0 bases, with 16 bases separating them. The CDR3 has 16 residues. The germline V gene encodes CDR1 LNHDA and CDR2 SQIVND (reference sequence). The DNA for the CDR3 is TGTGCCAGTAGTGTTCTAAAAGGGGGAATGAACACTGAAGCTTTCTTT. Its translation is CASSVLKGGMNTEAFF.

The chain recombines TRBV19 with TRBJ2-2; D not resolved. Trimming pared 8 bases from V and 1 base from J, leaving 11 bases between. Per the germline V gene, CDR1 is LNHDA and CDR2 is SQIVND (reference sequence). The CDR3 has 14 residues. CDR3 coding DNA: TGTGCCAGTTCCCCTTTCGGGAACACCGGGGAGCTGTTTTTT. Protein: CASSPFGNTGELFF.

This rearrangement joins TRBV6-5 to TRBJ2-5; D may be TRBD1 (5 bases). This CDR3 contains 12 residues. V lost 7 bases and J 5 bases, leaving 11 bases between the germline ends. In germline, CDR1 is MNHEY, CDR2 SVGAGI. Here the CDR3 DNA reads TGTGCCAGCATTTCCCAGGGCGAGACCCAGTACTTC. This encodes CASISQGETQYF.

The chain employs TRBV19 and TRBJ1-5, with TRBD1 as a possible D gene (5 bases). CDR3 size: 13 residues. Looked up from germline, CDR1 is LNHDA and CDR2 is SQIVND (reference sequence). V lost 3 bases and J lost 7, with 10 bases in between. The CDR3 sequence is CASSMGGTQPQHF. Here the CDR3 DNA reads TGTGCCAGTAGTATGGGAGGGACGCAGCCCCAGCATTTT. The variable domain in full, completed from reference TRBV19 and TRBJ1-5, reads DGGITQSPKYLFRKEGQNVTLSCEQNLNHDAMYWYRQDPGQGLRLIYYSQIVNDFQKGDIAEGYSVSREKKESFPLTVTSAQKNPTAFYLCASSMGGTQPQHFGDGTRLSIL.

The gene calls are TRBV6-6 and TRBJ2-7; D not certain. CDR1 and CDR2 (germline): MNHNY, SVGAGI (reference sequence). The CDR3 length is 15 residues. V dropped 6 bases and J dropped 0 bases, with 15 bases sitting between them. The CDR3 here is CASSYEVESSYEQYF. CDR3 sequence (DNA): TGTGCCAGCAGCTACGAAGTAGAATCCTCCTACGAGCAGTACTTC.

The CDR3 nucleotides read TGTGCCAGCAGCCCTACCCTAGCGGGGCCCTACGAGCAGTACTTC. Its translation is CASSPTLAGPYEQYF. The gene calls are TRBV5-4 and TRBJ2-7, with 9 bases fitting TRBD2. The CDR3 runs 15 residues. CDR1 and CDR2 (germline): SGHNT, YYREEE (reference sequence). V shed 4 bases, J shed 2 bases, and the junction held 7 bases outside the gene matches.